This TCR beta chain is from a study of beta chain features in type 1 diabetes. The wider study: Across the samples, more than 85 million sorted cells were examined in total.

Researchers reported sorting CD4+ naive, central memory, regulatory and stem cell-like memory cells via CD45RO/CCR7/CD25/CD127/CD95/CD27. Purities over 98% were achieved in all sorted populations. From germline, CDR1 is SQVTM and CDR2 ANQGSEA. The CDR3 is 17 amino acids. V lost 2 bases, J lost 6 bases, and 25 bases lay in between. Overall study findings and caveats: Sampled from patients, naive, central memory and Treg TCRB repertoires appeared more similar than those sampled from healthy donors. Shortening of TCRB CDR3s, moderate but significant, appeared in all four CD4+ subsets of Type 1 diabetes patients.

This clone has a handful of counts. Its antigen remains unidentified. The whole isolated RNA underwent reverse transcription, so sequencing captured expressed TCRB transcripts. Measured with immunoSEQ multiplex PCR; TCRdb has only the in-frame clones, and not every one. The sample has around 140,000 clones, 7.5% to 9.5% seen once. Input material: central memory CD4+ T cells from blood. This chain connects TRBV29-1 to TRBJ1-2; TRBD1 might be the D (5 bases). The TCR originated in a man aged 30 to 45 with type 1 diabetes. The DNA for the CDR3 is TGCAGCGTTGAACGCAGGGTGGATGGCTTAGCTTCAGATGGCTACACCTTC. Protein product: CSVERRVDGLASDGYTF.